The 28 T cell receptor beta chains given below trace back to one sample, sequenced in a study of blood T cell repertoires in COVID-19. Generated by immunoSEQ multiplex PCR, the TCRdb table keeps only in-frame clones and is missing some. The sample carries some 160,000 clones, 80% to 90% recorded once. Sequencing was performed on peripheral blood. These receptors were obtained from a woman aged 60 to 75 with active COVID-19.

This clone has more than one count but fewer than ten. J is TRBJ2-7 and V is TRBV5-4; TRBD1 is a possible D gene (5 bases). This CDR3 contains 16 residues. In germline, CDR1 is SGHNT, CDR2 YYREEE (reference sequence). V shed 0 bases and J shed 1 base, with 14 bases lying between them. CDR3 bases: TGTGCCAGCAGCTTGGCCTGGCAATCAGGGTCCTACGAGCAGTACTTC. Amino acids: CASSLAWQSGSYEQYF.

The gene calls are TRBV4-3 and TRBJ2-2; D might be TRBD1 (6 bases). Trimming removed 0 bases at V and 7 bases at J, with 12 bases between. CDR3 size: 15 residues. The germline CDR1 and CDR2 sequences are LGHNA and YSLEER. The DNA of the CDR3 is TGCGCCAGCAGCCAAGATTTTATCAGGGGCGGGGAGCTGTTTTTT. It codes for CASSQDFIRGGELFF.

The rearrangement uses TRBV11-3 and TRBJ2-3; TRBD2 agrees at 9 bases. The germline CDR1 and CDR2 sequences are SGHNT and YENEEA. V lost 5 bases, J lost 2 bases, and 8 bases stayed unmatched. The CDR3 is 16 amino acids. CDR3 nucleotides: TGTGCCAGCAGCCAACGGGCTAGCGGGACCACAGATACGCAGTATTTT. It codes for CASSQRASGTTDTQYF.

Here the CDR3 reads CASSQVTPLTGALGETQYF. CDR3 coding DNA: TGTGCCAGCAGCCAAGTCACCCCCCTCACAGGGGCCCTGGGAGAGACCCAGTACTTC. This sequence joins TRBV3-1 (or the pseudogene TRBV3-2) and TRBJ2-5; 7 bases are a match to TRBD1. The CDR3 is 19 residues long. The V and J ends lost 1 base and 4 bases, in that order; junction bases with no gene match: 18. Germline-derived CDR1 and CDR2 are LGHDT and YNNKEL (reference sequence).

The J gene is TRBJ2-1, the V gene TRBV7-2, with 7 nucleotides matching TRBD2. The CDR3 extends over 19 amino acids. Unmatched junction bases numbered 22, after V lost 7 bases and J lost 4 bases. Germline V gene data show CDR1 as SGHTA and CDR2 as FQGNSA. CDR3 nucleotide sequence: TGTGCCAGCACAAGCTTAGAGGTTATCGCGGGAGTAGCATACAATGAGCAGTTCTTC. Protein sequence: CASTSLEVIAGVAYNEQFF.

This clone is a singleton in its sample. V usage is TRBV18 and J usage is TRBJ1-5; D is perhaps TRBD1 (5 bases). The CDR3 extends over 15 amino acids. V lost 3 bases, J lost 3 bases, and 12 bases lay in between. Germline CDR1 and CDR2: KGHSH and LQKENI. The CDR3 loop reads CASSPRGEVNQPQHF. CDR3 sequence (DNA): TGTGCCAGCTCACCCCGGGGGGAGGTCAATCAGCCCCAGCATTTT.

The chain links TRBV4-2 to TRBJ2-5; 9 positions agree with TRBD2. CDR3 length: 15 amino acids. The V and J ends lost 4 bases and 4 bases, in that order; junction bases with no gene match: 7. From germline, CDR1 is LGHNA and CDR2 YNFKEQ. CDR3 coding DNA: TGTGCCAGCAGCCCAATAGCGGGAGTAGCAGAGACCCAGTACTTC. Residues: CASSPIAGVAETQYF.

This chain connects TRBV4-3 to TRBJ1-2; 7 nucleotides agree with TRBD1. The CDR3 is 13 residues long. Germline CDR1 and CDR2: LGHNA and YSLEER. The J segment lost 5 bases and the V segment lost 3 bases, leaving 3 bases of the junction unmatched. CDR3 loop: CASSHLGQYGYTF. CDR3 nucleotide sequence: TGCGCCAGCAGCCATTTGGGACAGTATGGCTACACCTTC.

The J gene is TRBJ2-1, the V gene TRBV25-1; TRBD2 matches at 8 bases. V was clipped by 5 bases and J by 6 bases; unmatched bases: 18. Germline V CDR1 and CDR2: MGHDK, SYGVNS. The CDR3 contains 18 residues. The CDR3 sequence is CASSPGGAGGGKANEQFF. CDR3 nucleotides: TGTGCCAGCAGTCCCGGGGGGGCGGGTGGAGGAAAGGCCAATGAGCAGTTCTTC.

As concerns this clone: The same CDR3 arises from other DNA sequences in this sample as well. V gene TRBV19 combines with J gene TRBJ2-2, with a tentative D call TRBD1 (6 bases). The CDR3 extends over 15 amino acids. Trimming removed 6 bases at V and 4 bases at J, with 15 bases between. Germline-derived CDR1 and CDR2 are LNHDA and SQIVND (reference sequence). This CDR3 reads CASRAQGSSTGELFF. The CDR3 DNA reads TGTGCCAGTAGAGCACAGGGATCGAGCACCGGGGAGCTGTTTTTT.

The chain couples TRBV30 to TRBJ1-2; D not certain. Deletions cut 4 bases from V and 5 bases from J, with 17 bases between. The germline V gene has CDR1 GTSNPN and CDR2 SVGIG (reference sequence). This CDR3 is built from 14 residues. CDR3 bases: TGTGCCTGGAATCACCTCGGATCCGGGTATGGCTACACCTTC. The encoded protein is CAWNHLGSGYGYTF.

The rearrangement joins TRBV18 to TRBJ2-7; no clear D. The germline V gene has CDR1 KGHSH and CDR2 LQKENI. Between the trimmed V and J ends, which lost 0 bases and 0 bases, there was a span of 12 bases. There are 16 residues in the CDR3. The CDR3 reads CASSPPGQRSSYEQYF. DNA for the CDR3: TGTGCCAGCTCACCACCTGGCCAGCGAAGCTCCTACGAGCAGTACTTC.

The CDR3 DNA follows: TGTGCCAGCGCCGTAGGGCGGGCTTACCAAGAGACCCAGTACTTC. It yields the protein CASAVGRAYQETQYF. This rearrangement joins TRBV7-9 to TRBJ2-5; a possible D gene is TRBD2 (5 bases). Germline CDR1 SEHNR, CDR2 FQNEAQ (reference sequence). V was clipped by 8 bases and J by 0 bases, with 16 bases between them. CDR3 size: 15 residues.

This clone was picked up a small number of times. The chain has TRBV28 and TRBJ1-6; D may be TRBD1 (5 bases). Germline V gene sequence: CDR1 MDHEN, CDR2 SYDVKM. The CDR3 has 15 residues. The V and J ends lost 2 bases and 1 base respectively, with 6 bases between them. The CDR3 DNA reads TGTGCCAGCAGTTTACGGGGGTCCTATAATTCACCCCTCCACTTT. It translates to CASSLRGSYNSPLHF.

V gene TRBV11-2 combines with J gene TRBJ2-2; 8 bases are shared with TRBD1. Losses at the gene ends were 2 bases for V and 5 bases for J; bases not matched to a gene: 4. The CDR3 loop spans 15 amino acids. Germline loops: CDR1 SGHAT, CDR2 FQNNGV. The CDR3 loop reads CASSLRTGMTGELFF. Here the CDR3 DNA reads TGTGCCAGCAGCTTACGGACAGGGATGACCGGGGAGCTGTTTTTT.

CDR3 bases: TGTGCCATCAGTGAGTCCCCCCCAACAGATACGCAGTATTTT. Its translation: CAISESPPTDTQYF. The V and J genes are TRBV10-3 and TRBJ2-3, with D unclear. Germline-derived CDR1 and CDR2 are ENHRY and SYGVKD. This CDR3 is built from 14 residues. Deletions cut 0 bases from V and 3 bases from J, with 7 bases between.

This chain connects TRBV11-2 to TRBJ2-4; possible D gene TRBD1, 6 bases. Trimming took off 5 bases at V and 9 bases at J, with 23 bases between the two ends. This CDR3 is built from 16 residues. From germline, CDR1 is SGHAT and CDR2 FQNNGV. Here the CDR3 reads CASSPIYRSQGTIQYF. The CDR3 DNA sequence: TGTGCCAGCAGCCCAATTTACAGGTCCCAGGGGACCATTCAGTACTTC.

The rearrangement uses TRBV28 and TRBJ2-1; TRBD2 aligns across 7 bases. V lost 0 bases, J lost 1 base, and 9 bases stayed unmatched. Germline CDR1 is MDHEN and CDR2 is SYDVKM. This CDR3 contains 18 residues. The CDR3 reads CASSLWGLSGMSYNEQFF. In nucleotides, the CDR3 is TGTGCCAGCAGTTTATGGGGCCTCAGCGGGATGTCCTACAATGAGCAGTTCTTC. Full variable domain (missing parts from reference TRBV28 and TRBJ2-1): DVKVTQSSRYLVKRTGEKVFLECVQDMDHENMFWYRQDPGLGLRLIYFSYDVKMKEKGDIPEGYSVSREKKERFSLILESASTNQTSMYLCASSLWGLSGMSYNEQFFGPGTRLTVL.

This sequence joins TRBV7-8 and TRBJ2-2; 11 bases line up with TRBD2. Trimming at V came to 5 bases and at J to 6 bases, leaving 11 bases not matched to a gene. This CDR3 comprises 17 residues. Looked up from germline, CDR1 is SGHVS and CDR2 is FQNEAQ. DNA for the CDR3: TGTGCCAGCAGCCGAGAATCACTAGCGGGAGTCGCCGGGGAGCTGTTTTTT. It yields the protein CASSRESLAGVAGELFF.

The genes are TRBV12-3 or TRBV12-4 and TRBJ2-7, with 7 bases identical to TRBD1. Unmatched junction bases numbered 4, after V lost 6 bases and J lost 2 bases. The CDR3 is 13 amino acids. The CDR3 bases are TGTGCCAGCAGGGCAGACAGGGCCTACGAGCAGTACTTC. This sequence encodes CASRADRAYEQYF.

CDR3 loop: CASSSDPGHHSGANVLTF. The CDR3 coding sequence is TGTGCCAGCAGTTCTGATCCGGGACACCATTCTGGGGCCAACGTCCTGACTTTC. V usage is TRBV27 and J usage is TRBJ2-6; perhaps TRBD1 as D (6 bases). The CDR3 runs 18 residues. Germline CDR1 reads MNHEY; CDR2 reads SMNVEV (reference sequence). Trimming cost V 4 bases and J 1 base, with 17 bases left between them. The complete variable domain, with remaining parts taken from reference TRBV27 and TRBJ2-6, reads EAQVTQNPRYLITVTGKKLTVTCSQNMNHEYMSWYRQDPGLGLRQIYYSMNVEVTDKGDVPEGYKVSRKEKRNFPLILESPSPNQTSLYFCASSSDPGHHSGANVLTFGAGSRLTVL.

The chain links TRBV6-6 to TRBJ1-6; a weak D match, TRBD1 (6 bases). CDR3 length: 21 residues. Germline V CDR1 and CDR2: MNHNY, SVGAGI (reference sequence). V was pared by 5 bases and J by 7 bases, with 33 bases between. This CDR3 reads CASSLKHSRRGGARTNSPLHF. The CDR3 nucleotides read TGTGCCAGCAGTCTAAAACACTCGAGAAGGGGGGGGGCGCGGACCAATTCACCCCTCCACTTT.

The chain carries TRBV13 and TRBJ2-2; TRBD1 is a possible D gene (5 bases). The CDR3 loop spans 15 amino acids. V shed 8 bases and J shed 0 bases, with 13 bases lying between them. Germline values: CDR1 PRHDT, CDR2 FYEKMQ (reference sequence). Written as DNA, the CDR3 is TGTGCCAGCCTCAGCAGGGCACCGAACACCGGGGAGCTGTTTTTT. It encodes CASLSRAPNTGELFF.

The chain employs TRBV5-1 and TRBJ2-1; 10 nucleotides line up with TRBD2. Germline assignment: CDR1 SGHRS and CDR2 YFSETQ. This CDR3 is built from 13 residues. V was pared by 4 bases and J by 10 bases, with 5 bases of the junction left unmatched. The CDR3 here is CASSPPTSGEQFF. The DNA of the CDR3 is TGCGCCAGCAGCCCCCCGACTAGCGGGGAGCAGTTCTTC.

A few counts support this clone. The V call is TRBV3-1 (or the pseudogene TRBV3-2), the J call TRBJ1-5; D not certain. The CDR3 consists of 14 residues. V was clipped by 1 base and J by 2 bases, with 6 bases between them. CDR1 is LGHDT and CDR2 is YNNKEL in the germline V gene (reference sequence). The chain's CDR3 is CASSQGSGNQPQHF. As DNA, the CDR3 is TGTGCCAGCAGCCAAGGTAGCGGCAATCAGCCCCAGCATTTT.

The count of this clone is one. V usage is TRBV30 and J usage is TRBJ1-6; 9 bases line up with TRBD1. The junction had 7 bases not matched to a gene; V was cut back by 3 bases and J by 7 bases. The CDR3 length is 15 residues. Looked up from germline, CDR1 is GTSNPN and CDR2 is SVGIG (reference sequence). Here the CDR3 DNA reads TGTGCCTGGAGGAGACGGGACAGGGAAAATTCACCCCTCCACTTT. Translation gives CAWRRRDRENSPLHF.

The chain carries TRBV18 and TRBJ1-5; D is uncertain. Germline lookup yields CDR1 KGHSH and CDR2 LQKENI. The CDR3 totals 13 residues. Trimming pared 4 bases from V and 5 bases from J, leaving 9 bases between. The CDR3 protein is CASSRNSDQPQHF. In DNA, the CDR3 is TGTGCCAGCTCACGTAATTCGGATCAGCCCCAGCATTTT.

The rearrangement links TRBV27 to TRBJ2-1; the D is unclear. Looked up from germline, CDR1 is MNHEY and CDR2 is SMNVEV (reference sequence). The CDR3 covers 15 residues. Deletions cut 3 bases from V and 9 bases from J, with 18 bases between. The CDR3, as DNA: TGTGCCAGCAGTTTCGGCAGGTCCATCGTAAGTGAGCAGTTCTTC. This codes for CASSFGRSIVSEQFF.